These 9 T cell receptor beta chains were sequenced from one sample in a study of neoadjuvant anti-PD-1 for oral cavity cancer. Time point reported: after neoadjuvant nivolumab, at surgical resection. TCRdb keeps only in-frame clones here, not all; method: immunoSEQ multiplex PCR. Among 12,000 or so clones listed, 71% were seen once. The sample consisted of PBMCs, taken after nivolumab (anti-PD-1) treatment. The receptors derive from a person between 40 and 85 years old with oral cavity squamous cell carcinoma.

The chain carries TRBV7-6 and TRBJ2-7; D remains unclear. CDR1 and CDR2 (germline): SGHVS, FNYEAQ. This CDR3 has 15 amino acids. V dropped 4 bases and J dropped 2 bases, with 15 bases sitting between them. In DNA, the CDR3 is TGTGCCAGCAGCTCCCGACTCCGACCCCCCTACGAGCAGTACTTC. Protein: CASSSRLRPPYEQYF.

The count of this clone is one. The gene calls are TRBV5-1 and TRBJ1-2; a weak D match, TRBD1 (6 bases). This CDR3 spans 15 amino acids. Looked up from germline, CDR1 is SGHRS and CDR2 is YFSETQ. Between the trimmed V and J ends, which lost 4 bases and 0 bases, there was a span of 13 bases. CDR3: CASSEGQPPNYGYTF. DNA of the CDR3: TGCGCCAGCAGCGAGGGACAACCACCTAACTATGGCTACACCTTC.

The chain couples TRBV2 to TRBJ1-2; D gene unclear. CDR3 length: 11 amino acids. Trimming took 4 bases from V and 7 from J, leaving 7 bases between them. Germline assignment: CDR1 SNHLY and CDR2 FYNNEI. CDR3 DNA sequence: TGTGCCAGCAGTGGGGGAATTGGCTACACCTTC. Amino acids: CASSGGIGYTF.

This chain joins TRBV30 and TRBJ2-7; a weak D match, TRBD2 (6 bases). The germline V gene encodes CDR1 GTSNPN and CDR2 SVGIG (reference sequence). This CDR3 comprises 13 residues. V was cut by 8 bases and J by 3 bases, with 17 bases left in between. In nucleotides, the CDR3 is TGTGCCGGGGCCCGTCGGGGGAACTACGAGCAGTACTTC. It yields the protein CAGARRGNYEQYF.

V and J are TRBV29-1 and TRBJ2-5; 10 bases map to TRBD1. The CDR3 is 13 amino acids. CDR1 is SQVTM and CDR2 is ANQGSEA in the germline V gene. Trimming removed 4 bases from V and 4 bases from J; junction bases left unmatched: 3. The CDR3 DNA sequence: TGCAGCGTTGGACAGGGGGCGGGAGAGACCCAGTACTTC. It is translated as CSVGQGAGETQYF.

This clone appeared once. CDR3 in DNA: TGTGCCAGCCGACAGTACGAGCAGTACTTC. Amino acid sequence: CASRQYEQYF. The chain joins TRBV2 to TRBJ2-7, with TRBD1 as a possible D gene (5 bases). This CDR3 comprises 10 residues. Germline V gene lookup returns CDR1 SNHLY and CDR2 FYNNEI. V shed 8 bases and J shed 4 bases, with 6 bases lying between them.

This sequence joins TRBV29-1 and TRBJ2-7, with D possibly matching TRBD2 (5 bases). The V and J ends lost 4 bases and 2 bases respectively, with 9 bases between them. This CDR3 comprises 12 residues. From germline, CDR1 is SQVTM and CDR2 ANQGSEA. CDR3 DNA: TGCAGCGTTGGGCTCGGGACCTACGAGCAGTACTTC. Translating gives CSVGLGTYEQYF.

The chain is built from TRBV2 and TRBJ2-3, with D perhaps matching TRBD2 (5 bases). V lost 5 bases to trimming and J lost 3 bases, with 12 bases between them. The CDR3 sequence is 14 residues long. Per the germline V gene, CDR1 is SNHLY and CDR2 is FYNNEI. Here the CDR3 reads CASSLAYPTDTQYF. The CDR3 DNA follows: TGTGCCAGCAGTTTAGCGTACCCGACAGATACGCAGTATTTT.

V usage is TRBV30 and J usage is TRBJ2-3; possible D gene TRBD2, 5 bases. Trimming pared 7 bases from V and 5 bases from J, leaving 16 bases between. This CDR3 is 13 amino acids long. The germline gives CDR1 GTSNPN, CDR2 SVGIG (reference sequence). DNA for the CDR3: TGTGCCTCCCAACCGACGGGGAGAGATACGCAGTATTTT. This encodes CASQPTGRDTQYF. Combining the CDR3 with reference TRBV30 and TRBJ2-3 gives the whole variable domain SQTIHQWPATLVQPVGSPLSLECTVEGTSNPNLYWYRQAAGRGLQLLFYSVGIGQISSEVPQNLSASRPQDRQFILSSKKLLLSDSGFYLCASQPTGRDTQYFGPGTRLTVL.